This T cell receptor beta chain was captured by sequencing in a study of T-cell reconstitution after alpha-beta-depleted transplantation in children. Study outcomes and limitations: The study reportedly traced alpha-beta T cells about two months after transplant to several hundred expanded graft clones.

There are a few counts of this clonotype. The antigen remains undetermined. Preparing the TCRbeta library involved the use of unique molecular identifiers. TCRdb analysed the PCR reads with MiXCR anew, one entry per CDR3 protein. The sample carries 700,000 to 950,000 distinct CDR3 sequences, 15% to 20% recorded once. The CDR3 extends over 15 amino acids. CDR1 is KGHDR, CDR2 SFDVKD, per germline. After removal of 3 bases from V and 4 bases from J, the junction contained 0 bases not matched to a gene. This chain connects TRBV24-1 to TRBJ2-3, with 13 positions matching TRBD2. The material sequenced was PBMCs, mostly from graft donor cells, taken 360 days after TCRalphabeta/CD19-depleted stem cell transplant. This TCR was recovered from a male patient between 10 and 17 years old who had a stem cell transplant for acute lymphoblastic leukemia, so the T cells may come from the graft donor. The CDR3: CATSDGLAGADTQYF. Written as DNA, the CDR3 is TGTGCCACCAGTGATGGACTAGCGGGAGCAGATACGCAGTATTTT.